The 30 T cell receptor beta chains reported below all come from one sample, sequenced in a study of B cell selection in AIRE deficiency. Sequenced by immunoSEQ multiplex PCR; TCRdb stores in-frame clones only, minus some. The repertoire consists of roughly 17,000 clones, with more than 85% occurring once and the leading ten covering about 0.92%. Regulatory T cells were sorted as CD4+CD25hiCD127low/negative cells. Sequencing was carried out using CD4+CD25+ Tregs sorted from PBMCs. The receptors come from a human donor in good health.

The count of this clone is one. This chain links TRBV5-1 with TRBJ1-4; D gene uncertain. The length of the CDR3 is 13 residues. From germline, CDR1 is SGHRS and CDR2 YFSETQ. V was trimmed by 5 bases and J by 6 bases, leaving 11 bases between them. The CDR3 DNA follows: TGCGCCAGCAGAGATCCGATTGATGAAAAACTGTTTTTT. Translation gives CASRDPIDEKLFF.

The chain carries TRBV6-6 and TRBJ1-1; 8 nucleotides line up with TRBD1. Looked up from germline, CDR1 is MNHNY and CDR2 is SVGAGI (reference sequence). The CDR3 consists of 14 residues. The J segment lost 4 bases and the V segment lost 5 bases, leaving 6 bases of the junction unmatched. CDR3 coding DNA: TGTGCCAGCAGTGGACAGGGAAGGGGCACTGAAGCTTTCTTT. Translated: CASSGQGRGTEAFF.

This chain joins TRBV5-1 and TRBJ2-7; perhaps TRBD1 as D (6 bases). V was cut by 2 bases and J by 3 bases, with 21 bases left in between. CDR1 is SGHRS, CDR2 YFSETQ, per germline. CDR3 size: 17 residues. For the CDR3, the DNA is TGCGCCAGCAGCTTAAGGGCTCCGGGTGGCAGGGGCTACGAGCAGTACTTC. Its protein is CASSLRAPGGRGYEQYF.

The chain uses TRBV5-1 and TRBJ2-3; D is uncertain. With 1 base removed from V and 4 bases from J, the gap between germline ends came to 7 bases. This CDR3 has 13 residues. Looked up from germline, CDR1 is SGHRS and CDR2 is YFSETQ. CDR3 nucleotide sequence: TGCGCCAGCAGCTTGATGGTCCCAGATACGCAGTATTTT. It specifies CASSLMVPDTQYF.

This rearrangement joins TRBV6-5 to TRBJ2-5, with TRBD2 identical over 11 bases. Germline trimming cut 7 bases from V and 6 bases from J; bases unmatched to any gene: 10. The germline CDR1 and CDR2 sequences are MNHEY and SVGAGI. The CDR3 is 15 residues long. The CDR3 DNA is TGTGCCAGCACCCTAGGGACTAGCGGCCGACAGACCCAGTACTTC. Amino acid sequence: CASTLGTSGRQTQYF.

The CDR3 DNA follows: TGTGCCAGCAGTGCTTCCGGGACTGGGGAAGATACGCAGTATTTT. Translation: CASSASGTGEDTQYF. The chain has TRBV6-4 and TRBJ2-3, with TRBD2 as a possible D gene (6 bases). The CDR3 is 15 residues long. The V gene lost 4 bases and the J gene lost 5 bases, with 16 bases spanning the gap. CDR1 is MRHNA and CDR2 is SNTAGT in the germline V gene.

The V and J genes are TRBV6-1 and TRBJ2-5, with D maybe TRBD2 (5 bases). CDR1 and CDR2 (germline): MNHNS, SASEGT. V was cut by 6 bases and J by 5 bases, with 13 bases left in between. CDR3 length equals 13 residues. Here the CDR3 DNA reads TGTGCCAGCAGATGGGCGGGTTGGGAGACCCAGTACTTC. This codes for CASRWAGWETQYF.

This chain connects TRBV6-1 to TRBJ2-1, with 16 nucleotides matching TRBD2. CDR1 and CDR2 (germline): MNHNS, SASEGT. The CDR3 covers 17 residues. Unmatched junction bases numbered 8, after V lost 4 bases and J lost 8 bases. CDR3 sequence (DNA): TGTGCCAGCAGTGGCGGGACTAGCGGGAGGGGAGGCGATGAGCAGTTCTTC. Amino acids: CASSGGTSGRGGDEQFF.

V gene TRBV27 combines with J gene TRBJ2-1; D uncertain. V lost 8 bases and J lost 2, with 4 bases in between. Germline V CDR1 and CDR2: MNHEY, SMNVEV (reference sequence). The CDR3 sequence is 11 residues long. CDR3: CASSTYNEQFF. CDR3 DNA: TGTGCCAGCTCCACCTACAATGAGCAGTTCTTC.

The chain couples TRBV5-1 to TRBJ2-5, with TRBD2 matching 7 bases. The germline V gene has CDR1 SGHRS and CDR2 YFSETQ. The CDR3 totals 16 residues. V was clipped by 1 base and J by 1 base; unmatched bases: 7. The chain's CDR3 is CASSLPRSGIQETQYF. The CDR3 bases are TGCGCCAGCAGCTTGCCGAGGAGCGGGATCCAAGAGACCCAGTACTTC.

J is TRBJ2-3 and V is TRBV9; D remains ambiguous. V was cut by 4 bases and J by 2 bases, with 17 bases left in between. CDR1 is SGDLS, CDR2 YYNGEE, per germline. The CDR3 has 16 residues. Written as DNA, the CDR3 is TGTGCCAGCAGCCTAGGCCCGCGAGGCGTCACAGATACGCAGTATTTT. This encodes CASSLGPRGVTDTQYF.

CDR3 amino acids: CASRVDDRVISGYTF. The CDR3 nucleotides are TGTGCCAGCAGGGTGGACGACAGGGTAATTTCTGGCTACACCTTC. The chain carries TRBV6-1 and TRBJ1-2; 7 bases match TRBD1. CDR1 is MNHNS and CDR2 is SASEGT in the germline V gene. There are 15 residues in the CDR3. V gave up 6 bases and J gave up 7 bases; unmatched junction bases: 14.

The genes are TRBV5-1 and TRBJ1-4; perhaps TRBD1 as D (5 bases). The CDR3 runs to 17 residues. Germline loops: CDR1 SGHRS, CDR2 YFSETQ. V lost 0 bases, J lost 3 bases, and 15 bases lay in between. The CDR3 here is CASSLEPGPAANEKLFF. The CDR3 DNA follows: TGCGCCAGCAGCTTGGAGCCGGGGCCGGCGGCTAATGAAAAACTGTTTTTT.

The chain couples TRBV4-1 to TRBJ2-3; 11 nucleotides align to TRBD2. The junction had 6 bases not matched to a gene; V was cut back by 4 bases and J by 3 bases. CDR3 size: 16 residues. In germline, CDR1 is MGHRA, CDR2 YSYEKL. The CDR3 region is CASSRQLAGVTDTQYF. The CDR3 DNA reads as TGCGCCAGCAGCCGACAACTAGCGGGAGTTACAGATACGCAGTATTTT.

J is TRBJ1-2 and V is TRBV5-1, with 10 bases lining up with TRBD1. The CDR3 extends over 16 amino acids. CDR1 SGHRS and CDR2 YFSETQ come from the germline V gene. After removal of 3 bases from V and 7 bases from J, the junction contained 12 bases not matched to a gene. CDR3 protein: CASSSPGQGFSGGYTF. In DNA form, the CDR3 reads TGCGCCAGCAGCTCCCCGGGACAGGGGTTTTCGGGTGGCTACACCTTC.

This sequence joins TRBV5-1 and TRBJ1-1, with 10 nucleotides matching TRBD1. This CDR3 comprises 14 residues. J was trimmed by 1 base and V by 3 bases; bases with no gene match: 0. The germline CDR1 and CDR2 sequences are SGHRS and YFSETQ. The CDR3 DNA sequence: TGCGCCAGCAGCTGGGACAGGGGGAACACTGAAGCTTTCTTT. Amino acids: CASSWDRGNTEAFF.

The genes are TRBV7-9 and TRBJ2-2, with D possibly TRBD1 on 6 matching bases. Germline V gives CDR1 SEHNR, CDR2 FQNEAQ (reference sequence). V lost 3 bases, J lost 6 bases, and 11 bases lay in between. This CDR3 is 14 amino acids long. The CDR3 here is CASSLARGAGELFF. The CDR3 DNA reads TGTGCCAGCAGCTTGGCCAGGGGTGCCGGGGAGCTGTTTTTT.

This sequence joins TRBV5-4 and TRBJ2-5, with D perhaps matching TRBD1 (5 bases). CDR3 length: 13 residues. V lost 4 bases and J lost 4, with 11 bases in between. From germline, CDR1 is SGHNT and CDR2 YYREEE (reference sequence). The DNA of the CDR3 is TGTGCCAGCAGCCCCCAGGGCCGAGAGACCCAGTACTTC. Translation gives CASSPQGRETQYF.

The chain joins TRBV28 to TRBJ1-5; TRBD1 agrees at 7 bases. The germline gives CDR1 MDHEN, CDR2 SYDVKM. V lost 2 bases and J lost 3; bases outside the gene matches: 4. CDR3 size: 15 residues. CDR3 in DNA: TGTGCCAGCAGTTTAGCAGGGGGTTACAATCAGCCCCAGCATTTT. It translates to CASSLAGGYNQPQHF. The whole variable domain, remainder taken from reference TRBV28 and TRBJ1-5, is DVKVTQSSRYLVKRTGEKVFLECVQDMDHENMFWYRQDPGLGLRLIYFSYDVKMKEKGDIPEGYSVSREKKERFSLILESASTNQTSMYLCASSLAGGYNQPQHFGDGTRLSIL.

The rearrangement links TRBV7-9 to TRBJ2-1; perhaps TRBD1 as D (5 bases). V lost 4 bases and J lost 11, with 15 bases in between. Germline V gene lookup returns CDR1 SEHNR and CDR2 FQNEAQ (reference sequence). There are 13 residues in the CDR3. CDR3 in amino acids: CASSSSPAGQQFF. CDR3 DNA sequence: TGTGCCAGCAGCTCCTCCCCCGCAGGGCAGCAGTTCTTC.

This sequence joins TRBV28 and TRBJ2-1; a possible D gene is TRBD1 (6 bases). The CDR3 consists of 19 residues. The V gene lost 1 base and the J gene lost 4 bases, with 23 bases spanning the gap. The germline gives CDR1 MDHEN, CDR2 SYDVKM. The CDR3 spells CASSLFLGRRDTQYNEQFF. The CDR3, as DNA: TGTGCCAGCAGTTTATTTTTAGGTCGTCGGGACACGCAATACAATGAGCAGTTCTTC.

The J gene is TRBJ2-1, the V gene TRBV6-6, with 15 bases identical to TRBD2. This CDR3 has 15 amino acids. V trimming: 5 bases; J trimming: 7 bases; junction bases outside the gene matches: 3. Germline V gene lookup returns CDR1 MNHNY and CDR2 SVGAGI (reference sequence). The CDR3 region has the DNA TGTGCCAGCAGTCCCGGGACTAGCGGGAGGAATGAGCAGTTCTTC. It is translated as CASSPGTSGRNEQFF.

The gene calls are TRBV5-1 and TRBJ2-5; 7 bases agree with TRBD1. Germline V CDR1 and CDR2: SGHRS, YFSETQ. V shed 4 bases, J shed 2 bases, and the junction held 11 bases outside the gene matches. This CDR3 has 16 residues. The CDR3 bases are TGCGCCAGCAGCGGCAGGGGGAGCCCGCAACAAGAGACCCAGTACTTC. Protein sequence: CASSGRGSPQQETQYF.

The V call is TRBV11-2, the J call TRBJ2-1, with D hard to call. The ends were cut back, 1 base at V and 0 bases at J, with 13 bases in the middle. The CDR3 loop spans 17 amino acids. Per the germline V gene, CDR1 is SGHAT and CDR2 is FQNNGV. The DNA of the CDR3 is TGTGCCAGCAGCTTAGTCGACCAGCGCATCTCCTACAATGAGCAGTTCTTC. This gives the protein CASSLVDQRISYNEQFF.

V gene TRBV29-1 combines with J gene TRBJ2-5; a possible D gene is TRBD2 (6 bases). CDR3 length: 14 amino acids. V was trimmed by 5 bases and J by 1 base, leaving 14 bases between them. Per germline, CDR1 SQVTM and CDR2 ANQGSEA. The CDR3 DNA sequence: TGCAGCGTTCCGCTACTTAGCGGCCAAGAGACCCAGTACTTC. This translates into CSVPLLSGQETQYF.

In this sample, this clone turned up once. The V gene is TRBV6-1, the J gene TRBJ2-7; TRBD1 or TRBD2 may be the D gene (5 bases each). This CDR3 spans 15 amino acids. Trimming cost V 4 bases and J 4 bases, with 17 bases left between them. Germline V gives CDR1 MNHNS, CDR2 SASEGT. CDR3 nucleotides: TGTGCCAGCAGTGCTACCCCGGGACGGGAATACGAGCAGTACTTC. Protein product: CASSATPGREYEQYF.

V usage is TRBV6-5 and J usage is TRBJ1-2, with D perhaps TRBD1 (5 bases). The CDR3 consists of 16 residues. The germline V gene has CDR1 MNHEY and CDR2 SVGAGI. V lost 0 bases and J 2 bases, leaving 13 bases between the germline ends. As DNA, the CDR3 is TGTGCCAGCAGTTACTCGATGAGGGGTGCGAACTATGGCTACACCTTC. Translation: CASSYSMRGANYGYTF.

This chain uses TRBV11-2 with TRBJ2-1, with D possibly TRBD2 on 6 matching bases. Germline CDR1 is SGHAT and CDR2 is FQNNGV. Trimming removed 0 bases at V and 6 bases at J, with 15 bases between. This CDR3 region has 16 residues. In DNA, the CDR3 is TGTGCCAGCAGCTTAGAGGCCGGGAGAGGGGCCAATGAGCAGTTCTTC. Protein sequence: CASSLEAGRGANEQFF.

V and J are TRBV2 and TRBJ2-1; D tentatively reads TRBD1 or TRBD2 (5 bases each). The length of the CDR3 is 16 residues. Trimming shortened V by 6 bases and J by 2 bases, and 17 bases separated the two germline ends. The germline CDR1 and CDR2 sequences are SNHLY and FYNNEI. CDR3 sequence: CASSRTGTQAYNEQFF. The CDR3, as DNA: TGTGCCAGCAGCCGAACGGGGACGCAAGCCTACAATGAGCAGTTCTTC.

A single count supports this clone. This chain joins TRBV15 and TRBJ2-1; D gene ambiguous. V lost 5 bases, J lost 4 bases, and 12 bases lay in between. CDR3 length: 14 amino acids. Germline assignment: CDR1 LNHNV and CDR2 YYDKDF (reference sequence). This CDR3 is CATSSRTAYNEQFF. CDR3 coding DNA: TGTGCCACCAGCTCGAGGACGGCATACAATGAGCAGTTCTTC.